A selection of T cell receptor beta chains follows, all from one sample in a study of T cell repertoires in ileal Crohn's disease. Assay: immunoSEQ multiplex PCR; the TCRdb copy retains only in-frame clones and omits some. Of 15,000 to 20,000 clones in the sample, 88% were seen once. The sample consisted of ileal tissue. These TCRs come from an adult with Crohn's disease. Both conserved end residues are part of each CDR3. The D gene is left open where the match is weak. Clone sizes are given selectively: once, few, many, or a class where the clone is expanded.

D: -
size: once
J: TRBJ2-5
V: TRBV6-1
DNA: TGTGCCAGCACAACGGACAGCCGGGAGACCCAGTACTTC
CDR3: CASTTDSRETQYF

D: -
size: -
J: TRBJ1-2
V: TRBV28
DNA: TGTGCCAGCAACTCCCCCGGCGGGGGGTGGGATGGCTACACCTTC
CDR3: CASNSPGGGWDGYTF

D: -
size: -
J: TRBJ2-3
V: TRBV27
DNA: TGTGCCAGCAGACGGGGAGCGGGTATTAGCACAGATACGCAGTATTTT
CDR3: CASRRGAGISTDTQYF

D: -
size: -
J: TRBJ2-3
V: TRBV7-6
DNA: TGTGCCAGCGGGCAGATCGGGGCGCAGTATTTT
CDR3: CASGQIGAQYF

D: -
size: -
J: TRBJ1-4
V: TRBV5-1
DNA: TGCGCCAGCAGCTTTGCTGCTAGGCATGAAAAACTGTTTTTT
CDR3: CASSFAARHEKLFF

D: TRBD2
size: -
J: TRBJ2-1
V: TRBV6-1
DNA: TGTGCCAGCAGTGTCGAGGGTGTGGCTAGCGGGAGGGCGGTCTACAATGAGCAGTTCTTC
CDR3: CASSVEGVASGRAVYNEQFF

D: -
size: -
J: TRBJ1-1
V: TRBV6-5
DNA: TGTGCCAGCAGTTATTCCCTTAACACTGAAGCTTTCTTT
CDR3: CASSYSLNTEAFF

D: TRBD1
size: -
J: TRBJ2-5
V: TRBV29-1
DNA: TGCAGCGGAGGGGGCGAAGAGACCCAGTACTTC
CDR3: CSGGGEETQYF

D: -
size: -
J: TRBJ2-3
V: TRBV5-1
DNA: TGCGCCAGCAGCCGATCCTTAGCGGTCGGGGGAGATACGCAGTATTTT
CDR3: CASSRSLAVGGDTQYF

D: -
size: -
J: TRBJ1-2
V: TRBV7-2
DNA: TGTGCCAGCAGCTTAGGTCAGGGGATCGGCTATGGCTACACCTTC
CDR3: CASSLGQGIGYGYTF

D: TRBD2
size: -
J: TRBJ2-1
V: TRBV29-1
DNA: TGCAGCGCTGGTTCCGGGACTAGCGGGAGGGCCCTCAACAATGAGCAGTTCTTC
CDR3: CSAGSGTSGRALNNEQFF

D: TRBD2
size: -
J: TRBJ2-7
V: TRBV30
DNA: TGTGCCTGGAGTTCCATAGCGGGAGGGAGGTCCTACGAGCAGTACTTC
CDR3: CAWSSIAGGRSYEQYF

D: -
size: -
J: TRBJ2-6
V: TRBV6-5
DNA: TGTGCCAGCTCTTCGTCTGGGGCCAACGTCCTGACTTTC
CDR3: CASSSSGANVLTF

D: -
size: -
J: TRBJ2-7
V: TRBV19
DNA: TGTGCCAGTAGTAGAAGCGGGCGCTCCTACGAGCAGTACTTC
CDR3: CASSRSGRSYEQYF

D: -
size: -
J: TRBJ2-5
V: TRBV28
DNA: TGTGCCAGCAGTTTAGATAGTTCCGAGACCCAGTACTTC
CDR3: CASSLDSSETQYF

D: TRBD1
size: -
J: TRBJ2-7
V: TRBV2
DNA: TGTGCCAGCAGTGATATGGACAGGGCGTCCTACGAGCAGTACTTC
CDR3: CASSDMDRASYEQYF

D: -
size: -
J: TRBJ1-5
V: TRBV19
DNA: TGTGCCAGTAGTGGAGGGAATCAGCCCCAGCATTTT
CDR3: CASSGGNQPQHF

D: -
size: -
J: TRBJ1-1
V: TRBV7-3
DNA: TGTGCCAGCAGCTTATCAGGCACTGAAGCTTTCTTT
CDR3: CASSLSGTEAFF

D: TRBD1
size: -
J: TRBJ2-5
V: TRBV5-1
DNA: TGCGCCAGCAGCTTGGGGACAGGGGGCCAAGAGACCCAGTACTTC
CDR3: CASSLGTGGQETQYF

D: TRBD1
size: -
J: TRBJ2-7
V: TRBV6-5
DNA: TGTGCCAGCAGTCGTACAGGGGGCGTAATGAACGAGCAGTACTTC
CDR3: CASSRTGGVMNEQYF

D: TRBD1
size: -
J: TRBJ1-2
V: TRBV5-6
DNA: TGTGCCAGCAGCTTAAATGGGGGACAGGGGGATCAGGCTAACTATGGCTACACCTTC
CDR3: CASSLNGGQGDQANYGYTF

D: TRBD1
size: -
J: TRBJ1-2
V: TRBV28
DNA: TGTGCCAGCAGTCCCCTGCCGGGACAGGCTAACTATGGCTACACCTTC
CDR3: CASSPLPGQANYGYTF

D: -
size: -
J: TRBJ2-7
V: TRBV27
DNA: TGTGCCAGCCCCCCTAGTTATGGGCAGTACTTC
CDR3: CASPPSYGQYF

D: TRBD1
size: -
J: TRBJ1-2
V: TRBV5-1
DNA: TGCGCCAGCAGCTCTAGCCCCGGGACAGGGGGCTCTGGCTACACCTTC
CDR3: CASSSSPGTGGSGYTF

D: TRBD1
size: -
J: TRBJ1-5
V: TRBV28
DNA: TGTGCCAGCAGTTCATACGGGACAGGGGGGTCGGGTCAGCCCCAGCATTTT
CDR3: CASSSYGTGGSGQPQHF

D: -
size: -
J: TRBJ2-2
V: TRBV4-1
DNA: TGCGCCAGCAGCCCAGAGGGACTTAGGGCACCCGGGGAGCTGTTTTTT
CDR3: CASSPEGLRAPGELFF

D: -
size: -
J: TRBJ1-2
V: TRBV29-1
DNA: TGCAGCGTTGATCCAGTCCCTAACTATGGCTACACCTTC
CDR3: CSVDPVPNYGYTF

D: TRBD1
size: -
J: TRBJ2-1
V: TRBV7-9
DNA: TGTGCCAGCAGCTTTCCCGGGACAGCCTACAATGAGCAGTTCTTC
CDR3: CASSFPGTAYNEQFF

D: -
size: -
J: TRBJ2-1
V: TRBV2
DNA: TGTGCCAGCAGATCGATCAGGGGTAGGAATGAGCAGTTCTTC
CDR3: CASRSIRGRNEQFF

D: TRBD1
size: -
J: TRBJ1-1
V: TRBV13
DNA: TGTGCCAGCAGCTCACCTGGACAGGGGAACTTAGAAGCTTTCTTT
CDR3: CASSSPGQGNLEAFF

D: -
size: few
J: TRBJ1-4
V: TRBV19
DNA: TGTGCCAGTAGTATGTTCGGCGGTGCTAATGAAAAACTGTTTTTT
CDR3: CASSMFGGANEKLFF

D: -
size: -
J: TRBJ1-1
V: TRBV29-1
DNA: TGCAGCGTTGCAGGGCTGAGGAACACTGAAGCTTTCTTT
CDR3: CSVAGLRNTEAFF

D: TRBD2
size: -
J: TRBJ2-2
V: TRBV19
DNA: TGTGCCAGTAGTATAGGAAGGCTAGCGGGAGGGCCTTCTTGGCCCGGGGAGCTGTTTTTT
CDR3: CASSIGRLAGGPSWPGELFF

D: -
size: -
J: TRBJ1-5
V: TRBV30
DNA: TGTGCCTGGACCCGACAGATCAATCAGCCCCAGCATTTT
CDR3: CAWTRQINQPQHF

D: -
size: -
J: TRBJ1-2
V: TRBV19
DNA: TGTGCCAGTAGTATCTCGGCAGGACTCTATGGCTACACCTTC
CDR3: CASSISAGLYGYTF

D: -
size: -
J: TRBJ2-7
V: TRBV28
DNA: TGTGCCAGCAGTTTCGACAGCCGAGCCGACGAGCAGTACTTC
CDR3: CASSFDSRADEQYF

D: TRBD2
size: -
J: TRBJ2-3
V: TRBV11-2
DNA: TGTGCCAGCACGCCGACTAGCGGGAGTCATACGCAGTATTTT
CDR3: CASTPTSGSHTQYF

D: TRBD2
size: few
J: TRBJ2-1
V: TRBV6-1
DNA: TGTGCCAGCAGTCAAGGGACTAGCTGGGTAATAGGCAATGAGCAGTTCTTC
CDR3: CASSQGTSWVIGNEQFF

D: TRBD1
size: -
J: TRBJ2-7
V: TRBV6-1
DNA: TGTGCCAGCAGTGAAGGGACAGGGGGAGTGTACGAGCAGTACTTC
CDR3: CASSEGTGGVYEQYF

D: -
size: -
J: TRBJ2-1
V: TRBV7-6
DNA: TGTGCCAGCAGTTATGGAGGGAGATACAATGAGCAGTTCTTC
CDR3: CASSYGGRYNEQFF

D: -
size: -
J: TRBJ2-3
V: TRBV7-2
DNA: TGTGCCAGCAGCTGGAGACGGGTAAATACGCAGTATTTT
CDR3: CASSWRRVNTQYF

D: -
size: -
J: TRBJ2-3
V: TRBV10-3
DNA: TGTGCCATCCACGGGAGCGGTAATAGCACAGATACGCAGTATTTT
CDR3: CAIHGSGNSTDTQYF

D: -
size: -
J: TRBJ1-1
V: TRBV5-6
DNA: TGTGCCAGCAGCCCCCCGGGGGACACTGAAGCTTTCTTT
CDR3: CASSPPGDTEAFF

D: -
size: -
J: TRBJ2-1
V: TRBV7-3
DNA: TGTGCCAGCAGCCCGCCCGGGACTCCTTACAATGAGCAGTTCTTC
CDR3: CASSPPGTPYNEQFF

D: -
size: -
J: TRBJ1-3
V: TRBV18
DNA: TGTGCCAGCTCCCCCACCCGTTCGGGAGCTGGAAACACCATATATTTT
CDR3: CASSPTRSGAGNTIYF

D: -
size: -
J: TRBJ1-1
V: TRBV7-8
DNA: TGTGCCAGCAGCTCCCGGGGGGCTTCGGGCACTGAAGCTTTCTTT
CDR3: CASSSRGASGTEAFF

D: TRBD2
size: -
J: TRBJ2-1
V: TRBV6-5
DNA: TGTGCCAGCAGGAAGCTAGCGGGAGCCTACAATGAGCAGTTCTTC
CDR3: CASRKLAGAYNEQFF

D: TRBD2
size: once
J: TRBJ2-3
V: TRBV7-3
DNA: TGTGCCAGCAGCCCGAGACTAGCGGGAGAAAATACGCAGTATTTT
CDR3: CASSPRLAGENTQYF

D: -
size: few
J: TRBJ2-1
V: TRBV7-3
DNA: TGTGCCAGCAGCTTATTCGGTTCAGGGGCGCGGGAGCAGTTCTTC
CDR3: CASSLFGSGAREQFF

D: TRBD2
size: few
J: TRBJ2-3
V: TRBV25-1
DNA: TGTGCCAGCAGTGAATCATTAGCGGGAGGGGAGACAGATACGCAGTATTTT
CDR3: CASSESLAGGETDTQYF